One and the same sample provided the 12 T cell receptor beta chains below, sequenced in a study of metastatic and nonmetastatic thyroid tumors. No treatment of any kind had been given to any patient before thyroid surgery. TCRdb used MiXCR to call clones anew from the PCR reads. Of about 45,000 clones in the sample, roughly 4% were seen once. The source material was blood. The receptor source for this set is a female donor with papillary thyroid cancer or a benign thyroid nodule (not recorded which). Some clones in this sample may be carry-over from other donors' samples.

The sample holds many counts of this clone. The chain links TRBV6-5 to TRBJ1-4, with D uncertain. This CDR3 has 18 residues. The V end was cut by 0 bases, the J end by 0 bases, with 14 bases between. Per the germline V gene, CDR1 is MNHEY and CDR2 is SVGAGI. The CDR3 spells CASSYSPGSPATNEKLFF. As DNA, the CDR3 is TGTGCCAGCAGTTACTCCCCGGGGAGTCCCGCAACTAATGAAAAACTGTTTTTT.

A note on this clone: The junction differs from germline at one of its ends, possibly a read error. The CDR3 DNA follows: TGCAGTGCTTTAGAGCCCAGCACGAGTAATCAGCCCCATCATTTT. It specifies CSALEPSTSNQPHHF. This chain connects TRBV20-1 to TRBJ1-5; no definite D call. Germline CDR1 and CDR2: DFQATT and SNEGSKA (reference sequence). The CDR3 spans 15 residues.

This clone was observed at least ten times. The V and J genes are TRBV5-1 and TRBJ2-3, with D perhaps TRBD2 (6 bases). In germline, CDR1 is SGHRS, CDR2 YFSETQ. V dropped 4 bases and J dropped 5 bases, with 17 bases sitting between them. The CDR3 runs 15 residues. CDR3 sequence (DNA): TGCGCCAGCAGCGCCCGCACGGGAGCCGTAGATACGCAGTATTTT. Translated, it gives CASSARTGAVDTQYF.

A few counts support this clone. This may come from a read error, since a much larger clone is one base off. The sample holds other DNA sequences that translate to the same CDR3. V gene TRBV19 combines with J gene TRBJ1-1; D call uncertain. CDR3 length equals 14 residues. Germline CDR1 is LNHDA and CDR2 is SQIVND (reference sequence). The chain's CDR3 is CASSLHSEVTEAFF. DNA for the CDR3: TGTGCCAGTAGTCTCCACTCAGAGGTTACTGAGGCTTTCTTT.

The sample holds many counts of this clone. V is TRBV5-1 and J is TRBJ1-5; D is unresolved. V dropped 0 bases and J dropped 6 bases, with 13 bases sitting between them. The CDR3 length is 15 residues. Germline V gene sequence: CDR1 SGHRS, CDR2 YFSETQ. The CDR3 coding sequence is TGCGCCAGCAGCTTGGACCCTCGGGAGGGTCAGCCCCAGCATTTT. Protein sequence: CASSLDPREGQPQHF.

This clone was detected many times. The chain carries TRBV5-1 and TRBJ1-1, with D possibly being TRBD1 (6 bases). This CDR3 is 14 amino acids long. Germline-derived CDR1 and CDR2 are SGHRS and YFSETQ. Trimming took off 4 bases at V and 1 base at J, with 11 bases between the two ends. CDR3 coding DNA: TGCGCCAGCAGCCAATCACAGGGGAACACTGAAGCTTTCTTT. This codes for CASSQSQGNTEAFF.

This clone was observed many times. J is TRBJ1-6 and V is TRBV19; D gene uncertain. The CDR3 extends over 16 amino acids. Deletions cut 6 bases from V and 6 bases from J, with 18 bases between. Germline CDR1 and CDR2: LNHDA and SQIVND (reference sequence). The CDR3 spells CASSPRRGALNSPLHF. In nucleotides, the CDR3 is TGTGCCAGTAGCCCACGACGGGGTGCCCTTAATTCACCCCTCCACTTT.

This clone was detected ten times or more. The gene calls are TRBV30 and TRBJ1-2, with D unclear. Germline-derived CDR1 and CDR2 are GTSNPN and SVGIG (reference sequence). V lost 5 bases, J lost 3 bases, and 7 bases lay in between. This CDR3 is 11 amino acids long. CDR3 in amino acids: CAWDEHYGYTF. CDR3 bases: TGTGCCTGGGACGAGCACTATGGCTACACCTTC.

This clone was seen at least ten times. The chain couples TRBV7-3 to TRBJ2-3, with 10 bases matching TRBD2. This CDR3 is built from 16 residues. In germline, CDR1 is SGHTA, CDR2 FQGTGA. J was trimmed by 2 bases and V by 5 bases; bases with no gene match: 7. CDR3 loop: CASSLRTSGATDTQYF. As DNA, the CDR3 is TGTGCCAGCAGCCTGAGGACTAGCGGAGCCACAGATACGCAGTATTTT.

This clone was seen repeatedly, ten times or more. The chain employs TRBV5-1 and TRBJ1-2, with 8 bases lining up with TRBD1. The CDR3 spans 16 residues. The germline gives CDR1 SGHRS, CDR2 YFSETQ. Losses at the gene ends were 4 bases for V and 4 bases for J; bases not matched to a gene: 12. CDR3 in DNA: TGCGCCAGCAGCCAAGTTCCCAGGGGGCCATTCTATGGCTACACCTTC. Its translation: CASSQVPRGPFYGYTF. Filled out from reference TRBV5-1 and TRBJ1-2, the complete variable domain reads KAGVTQTPRYLIKTRGQQVTLSCSPISGHRSVSWYQQTPGQGLQFLFEYFSETQRNKGNFPGRFSGRQFSNSRSEMNVSTLELGDSALYLCASSQVPRGPFYGYTFGSGTRLTVV.

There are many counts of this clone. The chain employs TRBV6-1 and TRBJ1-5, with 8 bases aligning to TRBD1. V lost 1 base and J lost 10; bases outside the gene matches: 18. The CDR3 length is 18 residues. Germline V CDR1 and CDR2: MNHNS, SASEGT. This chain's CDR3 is CASSEVRRRTGSFYPQHF. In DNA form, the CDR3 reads TGTGCCAGCAGTGAAGTGAGGCGGAGGACAGGGAGTTTTTATCCCCAGCATTTT.

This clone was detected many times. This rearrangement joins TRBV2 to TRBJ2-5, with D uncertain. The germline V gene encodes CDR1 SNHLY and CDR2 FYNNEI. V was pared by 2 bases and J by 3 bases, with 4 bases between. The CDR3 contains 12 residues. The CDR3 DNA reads TGTGCCAGCAGTGAACAGGAAGAGACCCAGTACTTC. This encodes CASSEQEETQYF.